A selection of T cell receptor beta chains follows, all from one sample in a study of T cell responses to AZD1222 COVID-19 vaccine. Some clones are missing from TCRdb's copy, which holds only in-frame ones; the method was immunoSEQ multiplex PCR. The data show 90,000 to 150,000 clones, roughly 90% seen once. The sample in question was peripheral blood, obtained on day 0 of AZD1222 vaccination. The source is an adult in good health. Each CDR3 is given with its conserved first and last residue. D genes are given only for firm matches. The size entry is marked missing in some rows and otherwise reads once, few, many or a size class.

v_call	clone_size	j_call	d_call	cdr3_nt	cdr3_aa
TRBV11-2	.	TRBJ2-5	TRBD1	TGTGCCAGTCACCCGACAGGGCAAGAGACCCAGTACTTC	CASHPTGQETQYF
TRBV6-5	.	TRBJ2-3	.	TGTGCCATCAAGCGTTGGGGGACAGATACGCAGTATTTT	CAIKRWGTDTQYF
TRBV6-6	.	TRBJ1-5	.	TGTGCCAGCAGTTACTCGATGGACGCACAGCCCCAGCATTTT	CASSYSMDAQPQHF
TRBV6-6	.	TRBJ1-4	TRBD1	TGTGCCAGCAGTCTGGGACAGGGGAGTGAAAAACTGTTTTTT	CASSLGQGSEKLFF
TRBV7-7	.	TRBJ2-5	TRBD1	TGTGCCAGCAGCTTAAACAGGGGAGAGGGGACCCAGTACTTC	CASSLNRGEGTQYF
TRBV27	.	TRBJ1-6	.	TGTGCCAGCAGTCTCTCCTCCTATAATTCACCCCTCCACTTT	CASSLSSYNSPLHF
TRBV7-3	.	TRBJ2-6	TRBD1	TGTGCCAGCAGCTTAAATTGGGACAGGGCTGGGGCCAACGTCCTGACTTTC	CASSLNWDRAGANVLTF
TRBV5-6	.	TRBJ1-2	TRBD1	TGTGCCAGCAGCGGTGGGGACAGGGGCTTTTTCTATGGCTACACCTTC	CASSGGDRGFFYGYTF
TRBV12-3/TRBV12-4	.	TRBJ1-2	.	TGTGCCAGCAGTTTTTTGGAATCGTATGGCTACACCTTC	CASSFLESYGYTF
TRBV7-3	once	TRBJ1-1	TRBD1	TGTGCCAGCAGCCCCGGGACAGGTAAACGGCACACTGAAGCTTTCTTT	CASSPGTGKRHTEAFF
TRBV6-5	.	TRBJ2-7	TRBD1	TGTGCCAGCAGTCCCGGGACAGGGTTCTACGAGCAGTACTTC	CASSPGTGFYEQYF
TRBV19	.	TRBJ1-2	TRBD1	TGTGCCAGTAGGAAGACAGGGGGCTTTTCCTATGGCTACACCTTC	CASRKTGGFSYGYTF
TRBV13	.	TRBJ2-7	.	TGTGCCAGCAGCTTAGGGGGACACTTAAGGGAGCAGTACTTC	CASSLGGHLREQYF
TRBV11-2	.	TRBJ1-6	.	TGTGCCAGCAGCTTGCTCAGAGATAATTCACCCCTCCACTTT	CASSLLRDNSPLHF
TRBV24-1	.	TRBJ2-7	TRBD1	TGTGCCACCAGTGCGTCGCAGCCAGGGGGCGGGGACGAGCAGTACTTC	CATSASQPGGGDEQYF
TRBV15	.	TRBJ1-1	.	TGTGCCACCAGCAGACAGGGTAATGAAGCTTTCTTT	CATSRQGNEAFF
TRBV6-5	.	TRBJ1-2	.	TGTGCCAGCAGCTTATCGAATTCCTATGGCTACACCTTC	CASSLSNSYGYTF
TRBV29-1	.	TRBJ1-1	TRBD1	TGCAGCTACTACAGGGGAAAGAACACTGAAGCTTTCTTT	CSYYRGKNTEAFF
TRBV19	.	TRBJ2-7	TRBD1	TGTGCCAGTAGCCCCACCGGGACAGCATCCTACGAGCAGTACTTC	CASSPTGTASYEQYF
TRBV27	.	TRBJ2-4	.	TGTGCCAGCAGTCCATCAGGGGTAGCCATTCAGTACTTC	CASSPSGVAIQYF
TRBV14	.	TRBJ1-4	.	TGTGCCAGCAGCCAACTCCAAAGGAATGAAAAACTGTTTTTT	CASSQLQRNEKLFF
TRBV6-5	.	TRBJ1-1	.	TGTGCCAGCATATTATTAATCGGACAGAACACTGAAGCTTTCTTT	CASILLIGQNTEAFF
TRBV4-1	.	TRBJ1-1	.	TGCGCCAGCAGCTCCTCAACAGGGAACACTGAAGCTTTCTTT	CASSSSTGNTEAFF
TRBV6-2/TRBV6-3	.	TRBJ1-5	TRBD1	TGTGCCAGCAGTAATCAACCAGGGGGGAATCAGCCCCAGCATTTT	CASSNQPGGNQPQHF
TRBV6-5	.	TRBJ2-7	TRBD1	TGTGCCAGCAGTCTAGACAGGGTGAGGAACGAGCAGTACTTC	CASSLDRVRNEQYF
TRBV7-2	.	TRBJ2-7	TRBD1	TGTGCCAGCAGCTTAGGTCCGGGACAGGGCCTACCGTACTTC	CASSLGPGQGLPYF
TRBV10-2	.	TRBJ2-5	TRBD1	TGCGCCAGCACCACGGACAGGTGGTACCAAGAGACCCAGTACTTC	CASTTDRWYQETQYF
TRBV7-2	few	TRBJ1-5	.	TGTGCCAGCAGCTTAGTAGAGTATAGCAATCAGCCCCAGCATTTT	CASSLVEYSNQPQHF
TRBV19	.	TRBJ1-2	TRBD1	TGTGCCAGTAGTATTTTTCGTTTGGGACAGGCGAACTATGGCTACACCTTC	CASSIFRLGQANYGYTF
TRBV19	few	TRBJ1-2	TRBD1	TGTGCCAGTAGTGGTATGACAGGGGGGGACTACACCTTC	CASSGMTGGDYTF
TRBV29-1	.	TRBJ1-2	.	TGCAGCGTTTCCCCCGGGCCTGGCTACACCTTC	CSVSPGPGYTF
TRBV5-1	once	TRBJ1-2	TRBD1	TGCGCCAGCAGCTTGAGGACAGGGGGTAGTTATGGCTATGGCTACACCTTC	CASSLRTGGSYGYGYTF
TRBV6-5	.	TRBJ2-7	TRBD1	TGTGCCAGCAGTATAGGACAGGGCCCCTACGAGCAGTACTTC	CASSIGQGPYEQYF
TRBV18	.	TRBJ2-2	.	TGTGCCAGCTCACCACTACCGACTTACACCGGGGAGCTGTTTTTT	CASSPLPTYTGELFF
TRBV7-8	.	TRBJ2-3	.	TGTGCCAGCAGTTACACAGATACGCAGTATTTT	CASSYTDTQYF
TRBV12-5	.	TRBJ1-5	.	TGTGCTAGTGGCGACAGTTATAGCAATCAGCCCCAGCATTTT	CASGDSYSNQPQHF
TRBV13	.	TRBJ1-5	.	TGTGCCAGCAGCTTAGGGGGGGCGCGGAGCAATCAGCCCCAGCATTTT	CASSLGGARSNQPQHF
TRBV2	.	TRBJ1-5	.	TGTGCCTACTCTAACATCGGCAGGGGAGGTTTTAGCAATCAGCCCCAGCATTTT	CAYSNIGRGGFSNQPQHF
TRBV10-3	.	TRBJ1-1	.	TGTGCCATCAGTGGGGGGGTGTTCGCTTTCTTT	CAISGGVFAFF
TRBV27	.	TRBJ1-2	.	TGTGCCAGCAGCATACGCGGGGGGCGAGATAACTATGGCTACACCTTC	CASSIRGGRDNYGYTF
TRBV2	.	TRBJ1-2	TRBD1	TGTGCCAGCAGCAGGGACAGGGGGCTAGGTGGCTACACCTTC	CASSRDRGLGGYTF
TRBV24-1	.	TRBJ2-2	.	TGTGCCACTTACACCGGGGAGCTGTTTTTT	CATYTGELFF
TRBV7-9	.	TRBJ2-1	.	TGTGCCAGCAAGGGCTCCTACAATGAGCAGTTCTTC	CASKGSYNEQFF
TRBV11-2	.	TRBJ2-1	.	TGTGCCAGCAGCTTAAATACTAACAATGAGCAGTTCTTC	CASSLNTNNEQFF
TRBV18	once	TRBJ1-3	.	TGTGCCAGCTCACCGAGGGTTTTTGGAAACACCATATATTTT	CASSPRVFGNTIYF
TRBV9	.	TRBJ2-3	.	TGTGCCAGCAGCTCCTCACCCAAAGATACGCAGTATTTT	CASSSSPKDTQYF
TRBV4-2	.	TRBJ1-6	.	TGTGCCAGCAGCCAAGAAACGGGGGGTTATTCACCCCTCCACTTT	CASSQETGGYSPLHF
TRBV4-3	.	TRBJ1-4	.	TGCGCCAGCAGCCCCAGCGGTAGTGAAAAACTGTTTTTT	CASSPSGSEKLFF
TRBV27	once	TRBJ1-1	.	TGTGCCAGCAGACCTCTCGAAACCCGGCAGGGCGGGCACACTGAAGCTTTCTTT	CASRPLETRQGGHTEAFF
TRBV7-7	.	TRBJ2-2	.	TGTGCCAGCAGCTTAGGTCATGACACCGGGGAGCTGTTTTTT	CASSLGHDTGELFF
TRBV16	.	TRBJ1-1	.	TGTGCCAGCAGCCAAGCGGGGGACACTGAAGCTTTCTTT	CASSQAGDTEAFF
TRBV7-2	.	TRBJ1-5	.	TGTGCCAGCAACCAGGGGATTTTTAGCAATCAGCCCCAGCATTTT	CASNQGIFSNQPQHF
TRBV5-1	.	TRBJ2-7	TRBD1	TGCGCCAGCACCGGGACAGGGACCGAGCAGTACTTC	CASTGTGTEQYF
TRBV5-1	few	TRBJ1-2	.	TGCGCCAGCAGCTTGGCCAGGGATGGCTACACCTTC	CASSLARDGYTF
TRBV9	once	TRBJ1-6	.	TGTGCCAGCAGCTCGAGCTCCTATAATTCACCCCTCCACTTT	CASSSSSYNSPLHF
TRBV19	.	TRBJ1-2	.	TGTGCCAGTAGTATAAGTCAGTCTTACTATGGCTACACCTTC	CASSISQSYYGYTF